These T cell receptor beta chains were read from a single sample in a study of blood T cells in healthy people across ages. TCRdb re-analysed the 5' RACE reads in MiXCR, keeping a single row per CDR3 protein. The table has about 1,400,000 distinct CDR3 sequences, approximately 38% seen once. Sequencing was performed on blood. The receptors here all came from a young woman in good health. Both conserved end residues are part of each CDR3. A D gene is named only where the DNA matches it firmly. A row's size may be missing; if present it is once, few, many or a size class.

v_call	j_call	d_call	clone_size	cdr3_aa	cdr3_nt
TRBV20-1	TRBJ2-1	.	.	CSAIPPPELADSYNEQFF	TGCAGTGCTATACCACCGCCCGAACTAGCAGACTCCTACAATGAGCAGTTCTTC
TRBV7-2	TRBJ2-5	.	.	CASSPGERPHEQYF	TGTGCCAGCAGCCCTGGCGAGCGGCCACATGAGCAGTACTTC
TRBV2	TRBJ2-7	.	.	CASTTTGTVDEQYF	TGTGCCAGCACGACAACCGGGACGGTGGACGAGCAGTACTTC
TRBV28	TRBJ2-4	.	.	CASSVGGIQNIQYF	TGTGCCAGCAGTGTTGGGGGAATTCAAAACATTCAGTACTTC
TRBV20-1	TRBJ2-3	TRBD1	.	CSALGQGEGDTQYF	TGCAGTGCCCTGGGACAGGGGGAGGGGGATACGCAGTATTTT
TRBV7-9	TRBJ2-7	TRBD1	few	CASSLYVGTGVGEQYF	TGTGCCAGCAGCTTATATGTCGGGACAGGGGTCGGCGAGCAGTACTTC
TRBV12-3/TRBV12-4	TRBJ1-3	TRBD1	few	CASSPGQGNTIYF	TGTGCCAGCAGTCCGGGACAGGGAAACACCATATATTTT
TRBV7-9	TRBJ2-1	TRBD1	few	CASSPRDRGPYEQFF	TGTGCCAGCAGCCCCCGGGACAGGGGTCCCTATGAGCAGTTCTTC
TRBV15	TRBJ2-7	.	.	CATSRDTPSGSYEQYF	TGTGCCACCAGCAGAGATACTCCGTCAGGCTCCTACGAGCAGTACTTC
TRBV27	TRBJ1-2	.	.	CASSLSRFVGSGYTF	TGTGCCAGCAGTTTATCGCGATTCGTAGGATCTGGCTACACCTTC
TRBV12-3/TRBV12-4	TRBJ1-6	.	few	CASRMSSYNSPLHF	TGTGCCAGTAGGATGAGCTCCTATAATTCACCCCTCCACTTT
TRBV12-3/TRBV12-4	TRBJ1-1	.	.	CASSVDLRNTEAFF	TGTGCCAGCAGTGTCGACCTGCGGAACACTGAAGCTTTCTTT
TRBV7-2	TRBJ2-7	TRBD2	few	CASSFAGVKYEQYF	TGTGCCAGCAGCTTCGCGGGAGTTAAATACGAGCAGTACTTC
TRBV5-1	TRBJ2-5	.	few	CASSETSQAETQYF	TGCGCCAGCAGCGAGACGAGTCAAGCAGAGACCCAGTACTTC
TRBV9	TRBJ1-6	.	.	CASSRGQSNSPLHF	TGTGCCAGCAGCCGGGGGCAGTCTAATTCACCCCTCCACTTT
TRBV27	TRBJ1-1	TRBD1	.	CASSLQGGRNTEAFF	TGTGCCAGCAGTTTACAGGGGGGTCGGAACACTGAAGCTTTCTTT
TRBV12-3/TRBV12-4	TRBJ1-1	.	.	CASSLTNEGTEAFF	TGTGCCAGCAGCCTTACCAATGAGGGGACTGAAGCTTTCTTT